This TCR beta chain was recorded in a study of cytomegalovirus exposure and HLA in healthy donors. Study results and caveats: A later analysis showed TCR association rates differing by HLA locus, peaking at DRB1 and lowest at HLA-C.

The PCR used 60 Vbeta and 13 Jbeta primers. The table came from immunoSEQ multiplex PCR; TCRdb's copy has only in-frame clones and leaves some out. Of 200,000 or so clones listed, 78% are singletons. Remarks on this clone: As yet, its antigen is unknown.

This TCR came from a woman younger than 45 in good health and CMV-seropositive. The sequencing input was PBMCs.

In DNA, the CDR3 is TGCGCCAGCAGTGAGAGGAGGGACTATGGCTACACCTTC. It specifies CASSERRDYGYTF. The chain uses TRBV10-2 and TRBJ1-2; no reliable D call. The CDR3 totals 13 residues. V lost 2 bases, J lost 3 bases, and 7 bases lay in between. Germline CDR1 is WSHSY and CDR2 is SAAADI.